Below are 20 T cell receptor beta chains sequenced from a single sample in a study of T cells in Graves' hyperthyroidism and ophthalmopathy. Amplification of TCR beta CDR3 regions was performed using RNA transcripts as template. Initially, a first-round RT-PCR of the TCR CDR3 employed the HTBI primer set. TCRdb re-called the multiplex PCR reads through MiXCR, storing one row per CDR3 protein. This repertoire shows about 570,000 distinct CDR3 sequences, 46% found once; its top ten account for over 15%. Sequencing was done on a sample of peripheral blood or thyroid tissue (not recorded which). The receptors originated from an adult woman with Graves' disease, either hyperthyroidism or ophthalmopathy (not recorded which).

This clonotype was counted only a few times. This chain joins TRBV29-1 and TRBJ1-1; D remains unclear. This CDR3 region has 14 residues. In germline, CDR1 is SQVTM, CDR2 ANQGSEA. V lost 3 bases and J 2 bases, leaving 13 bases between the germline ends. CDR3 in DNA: TGCAGCGTTGAGAGCCGGGGAGGTAACACTGAAGCTTTCTTT. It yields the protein CSVESRGGNTEAFF.

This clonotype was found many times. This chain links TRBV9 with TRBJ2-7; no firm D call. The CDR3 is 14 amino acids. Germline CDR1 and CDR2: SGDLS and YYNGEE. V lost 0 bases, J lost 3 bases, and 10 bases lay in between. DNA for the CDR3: TGTGCCAGCAGCGTAGGGTTATCCGGCTACGAGCAGTACTTC. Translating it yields CASSVGLSGYEQYF.

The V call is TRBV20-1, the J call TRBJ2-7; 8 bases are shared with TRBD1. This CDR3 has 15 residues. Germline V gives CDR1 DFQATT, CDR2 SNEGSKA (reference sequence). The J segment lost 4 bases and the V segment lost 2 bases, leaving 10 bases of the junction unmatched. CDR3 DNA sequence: TGCAGTGCTAGACCCAGGACAGGGCATCGTTACGAGCAGTACTTC. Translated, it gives CSARPRTGHRYEQYF.

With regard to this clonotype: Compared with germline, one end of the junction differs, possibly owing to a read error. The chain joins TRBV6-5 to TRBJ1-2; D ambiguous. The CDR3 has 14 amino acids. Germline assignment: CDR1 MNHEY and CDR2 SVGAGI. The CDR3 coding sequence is TGTGCCGGCAGTTACTCGCCGACCGGGAATGGCTCCACCTTC. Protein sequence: CAGSYSPTGNGSTF.

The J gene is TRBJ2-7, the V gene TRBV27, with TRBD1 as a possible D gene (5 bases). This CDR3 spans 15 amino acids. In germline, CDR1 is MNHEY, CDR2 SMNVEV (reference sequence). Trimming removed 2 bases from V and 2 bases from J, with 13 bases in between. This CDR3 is CASSLNRPPAYEQYF. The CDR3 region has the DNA TGTGCCAGCAGTTTAAACAGGCCCCCCGCCTACGAGCAGTACTTC.

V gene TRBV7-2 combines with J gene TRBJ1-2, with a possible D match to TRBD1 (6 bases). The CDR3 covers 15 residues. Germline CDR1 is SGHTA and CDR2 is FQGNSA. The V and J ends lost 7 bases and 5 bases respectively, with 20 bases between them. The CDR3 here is CASTEGGGEGYGYTF. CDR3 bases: TGTGCCAGCACCGAGGGGGGGGGCGAAGGTTATGGCTACACCTTC.

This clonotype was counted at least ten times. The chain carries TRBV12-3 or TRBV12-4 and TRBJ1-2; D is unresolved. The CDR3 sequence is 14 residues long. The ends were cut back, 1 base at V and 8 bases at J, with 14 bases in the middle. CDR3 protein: CASSLVFPGRGYTF. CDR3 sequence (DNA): TGTGCCAGCAGTTTAGTATTTCCCGGGAGGGGCTACACCTTC.

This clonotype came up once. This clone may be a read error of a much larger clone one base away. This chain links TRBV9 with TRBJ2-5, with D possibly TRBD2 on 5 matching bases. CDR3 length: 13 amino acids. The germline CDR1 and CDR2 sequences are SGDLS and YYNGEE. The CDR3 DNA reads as TGTGCCAGCAGCCCCGGGTGGGGAGAGGCCCAGTACTTC. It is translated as CASSPGWGEAQYF.

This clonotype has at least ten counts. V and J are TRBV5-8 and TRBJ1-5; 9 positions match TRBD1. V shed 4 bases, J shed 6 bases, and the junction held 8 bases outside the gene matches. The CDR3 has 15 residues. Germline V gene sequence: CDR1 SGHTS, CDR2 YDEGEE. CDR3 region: CASSGGTGLFQPQHF. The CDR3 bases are TGTGCCAGCAGCGGGGGGACAGGGTTGTTTCAGCCCCAGCATTTT.

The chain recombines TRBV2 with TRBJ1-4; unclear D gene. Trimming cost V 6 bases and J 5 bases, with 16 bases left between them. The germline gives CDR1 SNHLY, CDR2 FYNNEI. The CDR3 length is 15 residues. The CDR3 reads CASSAQIPPNEKLFF. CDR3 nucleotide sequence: TGTGCCAGCAGCGCCCAGATACCGCCCAATGAAAAACTGTTTTTT.

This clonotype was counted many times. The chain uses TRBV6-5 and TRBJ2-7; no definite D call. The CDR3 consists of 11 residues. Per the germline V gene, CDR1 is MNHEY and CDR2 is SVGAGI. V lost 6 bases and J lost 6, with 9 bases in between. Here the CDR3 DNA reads TGTGCCAGCAGACGCCTAAGCGAGCAGTACTTC. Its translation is CASRRLSEQYF.

CDR3 protein: CATSEWGPNQPQHF. CDR3 sequence (DNA): TGTGCCACCAGTGAATGGGGCCCAAATCAGCCCCAGCATTTT. The gene calls are TRBV24-1 and TRBJ1-5, with D maybe TRBD1 (5 bases). This CDR3 is built from 14 residues. Trimming removed 4 bases from V and 4 bases from J, with 10 bases in between. CDR1 is KGHDR and CDR2 is SFDVKD in the germline V gene.

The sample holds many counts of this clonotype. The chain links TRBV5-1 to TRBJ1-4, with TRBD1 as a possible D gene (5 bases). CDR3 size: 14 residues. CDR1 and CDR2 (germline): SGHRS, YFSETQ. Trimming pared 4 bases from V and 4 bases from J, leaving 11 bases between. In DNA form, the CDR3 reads TGCGCCAGCAGCCCCGGACAACTTAATGAAAAACTGTTTTTT. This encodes CASSPGQLNEKLFF.

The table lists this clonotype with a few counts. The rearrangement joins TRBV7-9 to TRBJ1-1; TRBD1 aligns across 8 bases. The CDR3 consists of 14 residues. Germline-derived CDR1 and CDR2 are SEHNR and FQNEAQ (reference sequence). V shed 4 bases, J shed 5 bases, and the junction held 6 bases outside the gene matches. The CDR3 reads CASSSGTGHTEAFF. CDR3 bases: TGTGCCAGCAGCTCCGGGACAGGTCATACTGAAGCTTTCTTT.

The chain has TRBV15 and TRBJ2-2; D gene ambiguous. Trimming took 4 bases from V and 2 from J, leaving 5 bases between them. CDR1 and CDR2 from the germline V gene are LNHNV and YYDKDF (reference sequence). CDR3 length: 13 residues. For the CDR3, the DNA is TGTGCCACCAGCACCCCCAACACCGGGGAGCTGTTTTTT. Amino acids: CATSTPNTGELFF.

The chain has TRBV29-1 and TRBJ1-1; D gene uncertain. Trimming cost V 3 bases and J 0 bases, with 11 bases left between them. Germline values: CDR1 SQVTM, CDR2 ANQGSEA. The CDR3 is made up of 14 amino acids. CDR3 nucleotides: TGCAGCGTTGAGGCCCACGGGATGAACACTGAAGCTTTCTTT. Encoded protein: CSVEAHGMNTEAFF.

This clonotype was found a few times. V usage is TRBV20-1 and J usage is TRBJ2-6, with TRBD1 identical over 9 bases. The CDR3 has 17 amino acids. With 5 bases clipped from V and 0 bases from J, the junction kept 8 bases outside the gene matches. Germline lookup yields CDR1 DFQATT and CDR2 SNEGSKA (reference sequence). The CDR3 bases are TGCAGTGCTGGTACAGGGGGCGTCAGCTCTGGGGCCAACGTCCTGACTTTC. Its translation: CSAGTGGVSSGANVLTF.

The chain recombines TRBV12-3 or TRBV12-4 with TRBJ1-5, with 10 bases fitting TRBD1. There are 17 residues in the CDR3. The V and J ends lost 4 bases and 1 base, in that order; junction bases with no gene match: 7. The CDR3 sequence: CASSWPGQGKSNQPQHF. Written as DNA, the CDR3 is TGTGCCAGCAGTTGGCCGGGACAGGGGAAAAGCAATCAGCCCCAGCATTTT.

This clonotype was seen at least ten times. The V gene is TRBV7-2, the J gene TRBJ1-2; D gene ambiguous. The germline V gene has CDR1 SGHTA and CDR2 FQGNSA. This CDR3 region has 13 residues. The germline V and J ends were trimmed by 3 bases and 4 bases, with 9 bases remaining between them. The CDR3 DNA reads TGTGCCAGCAGCTTGTCGCGGGCCTATGGCTACACCTTC. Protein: CASSLSRAYGYTF.

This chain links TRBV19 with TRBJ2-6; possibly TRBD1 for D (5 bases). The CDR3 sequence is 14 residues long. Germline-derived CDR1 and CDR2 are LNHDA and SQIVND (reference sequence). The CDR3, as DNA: TGTGCTAGTCAGTGGACAACCGGGGCCAACGTCCTGACTTTC. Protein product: CASQWTTGANVLTF.